The rows below give T cell receptor beta chains drawn from one sample of a study of chemoradiotherapy in HPV16-positive cancers. Using immunoSEQ multiplex PCR, the repertoire was profiled, and TCRdb retains in-frame clones only, with some absent. The table has about 35,000 clones, roughly 90% seen once. Sequenced material: blood, taken from a patient who underwent chemoradiotherapy. All receptors come from a human donor with HPV-associated anogenital cancer. The CDR3 runs from the conserved cysteine through the conserved F or W. A D gene is named only where the DNA matches it firmly. Clone sizes are given selectively: once, few, many, or a class where the clone is expanded.

abundance: once
j_gene: TRBJ2-1
v_gene: TRBV4-1
d_gene: TRBD1
CDR3nt: TGCGCCAGCAGCCAGGGCGAGACAGGGGCACTAGGGGAGCAGTTCTTC
CDR3aa: CASSQGETGALGEQFF

abundance: NA
j_gene: TRBJ2-3
v_gene: TRBV27
d_gene: TRBD2
CDR3nt: TGTGCCAGCAGCCGGACTAGCGGGACCACAGATACGCAGTATTTT
CDR3aa: CASSRTSGTTDTQYF

abundance: NA
j_gene: TRBJ2-1
v_gene: TRBV7-2
d_gene: NA
CDR3nt: TGTGCCAGCAGCTCCTCGTTTTCTCTTGAGCAGTTCTTC
CDR3aa: CASSSSFSLEQFF

abundance: NA
j_gene: TRBJ2-1
v_gene: TRBV28
d_gene: NA
CDR3nt: TGTGCCAGCAGTAGTGGCGGGACGGAGCTCTACAATGAGCAGTTCTTC
CDR3aa: CASSSGGTELYNEQFF

abundance: NA
j_gene: TRBJ2-3
v_gene: TRBV9
d_gene: TRBD2
CDR3nt: TGTGCCAGCAGCGTAGCGGCTAGCGGGGGGGCTGTGTCCACAGATACGCAGTATTTT
CDR3aa: CASSVAASGGAVSTDTQYF

abundance: NA
j_gene: TRBJ2-2
v_gene: TRBV7-3
d_gene: TRBD1
CDR3nt: TGTGCCAGCAGCTTGGGACAGGGGGCCGGGGAGCTGTTTTTT
CDR3aa: CASSLGQGAGELFF

abundance: NA
j_gene: TRBJ2-5
v_gene: TRBV5-6
d_gene: TRBD1
CDR3nt: TGTGCCAGCAGCGAGGCCCTGGGGACAGGCCTCTCTCGGGGAGAGACCCAGTACTTC
CDR3aa: CASSEALGTGLSRGETQYF

abundance: NA
j_gene: TRBJ1-5
v_gene: TRBV5-1
d_gene: TRBD1
CDR3nt: TGCGCCAGCAGCTCGACAGGGGATCAGCCCCAGCATTTT
CDR3aa: CASSSTGDQPQHF

abundance: NA
j_gene: TRBJ2-5
v_gene: TRBV19
d_gene: NA
CDR3nt: TGTGCCAGTAGTAAACAGGAAAAAGAGACCCAGTACTTC
CDR3aa: CASSKQEKETQYF

abundance: NA
j_gene: TRBJ2-6
v_gene: TRBV11-3
d_gene: NA
CDR3nt: TGTGCCAGCAGCTCCACCAAATCTCGACAAAGTCGGGCCAACGTCCTGACTTTC
CDR3aa: CASSSTKSRQSRANVLTF

abundance: NA
j_gene: TRBJ2-3
v_gene: TRBV19
d_gene: NA
CDR3nt: TGTGCCAGTAGTATGGCAGATACGCAGTATTTT
CDR3aa: CASSMADTQYF

abundance: NA
j_gene: TRBJ2-2
v_gene: TRBV27
d_gene: NA
CDR3nt: TGTGCCAGCAGTTTACTGAGAATATCCGGGGAGCTGTTTTTT
CDR3aa: CASSLLRISGELFF

abundance: once
j_gene: TRBJ2-2
v_gene: TRBV5-1
d_gene: TRBD1
CDR3nt: TGCGCCAGCAGCGTACAGGGGAAACCGAACACCGGGGAGCTGTTTTTT
CDR3aa: CASSVQGKPNTGELFF

abundance: NA
j_gene: TRBJ2-7
v_gene: TRBV25-1
d_gene: TRBD2
CDR3nt: TGTGCCAGCATGGGACTAGCGGAGGTTTCGGGCTACGAGCAGTACTTC
CDR3aa: CASMGLAEVSGYEQYF

abundance: NA
j_gene: TRBJ2-1
v_gene: TRBV5-4
d_gene: TRBD1
CDR3nt: TGTGCCAGCAGCGAGACAGGGGAAGAGCAGTTCTTC
CDR3aa: CASSETGEEQFF

abundance: NA
j_gene: TRBJ2-1
v_gene: TRBV27
d_gene: NA
CDR3nt: TGTGCCAGCAGTTTGGCCCAAGGGGATAGGCCTTACAATGAGCAGTTCTTC
CDR3aa: CASSLAQGDRPYNEQFF

abundance: NA
j_gene: TRBJ1-2
v_gene: TRBV15
d_gene: NA
CDR3nt: TGTGCCACCAGCCAAGACGGGGTCTATGGCTACACCTTC
CDR3aa: CATSQDGVYGYTF

abundance: NA
j_gene: TRBJ1-1
v_gene: TRBV28
d_gene: NA
CDR3nt: TGTGCCAGCAGTCCGGACAGTTCGGACACTGAAGCTTTCTTT
CDR3aa: CASSPDSSDTEAFF

abundance: NA
j_gene: TRBJ2-2
v_gene: TRBV6-1
d_gene: NA
CDR3nt: TGTGCCAGCACCGGGGAGCTGTTTTTT
CDR3aa: CASTGELFF

abundance: NA
j_gene: TRBJ1-2
v_gene: TRBV20-1
d_gene: NA
CDR3nt: TGCAGTGCTAGATCTGATGGCTACACCTTC
CDR3aa: CSARSDGYTF

abundance: NA
j_gene: TRBJ1-6
v_gene: TRBV19
d_gene: TRBD1
CDR3nt: TGTGCCAGTAGTCATCCCGGGACAGGGGGTTCACCCCTCCACTTT
CDR3aa: CASSHPGTGGSPLHF

abundance: NA
j_gene: TRBJ2-1
v_gene: TRBV11-3
d_gene: TRBD1
CDR3nt: TGTGCCAGCAGCTTAGACAACCGACAGGGGATTTTCTTC
CDR3aa: CASSLDNRQGIFF

abundance: NA
j_gene: TRBJ2-7
v_gene: TRBV18
d_gene: TRBD1
CDR3nt: TGTGCCAGCTCACCGGCCGGGACAGCCGGGCACGAGCAGTACTTC
CDR3aa: CASSPAGTAGHEQYF

abundance: NA
j_gene: TRBJ2-7
v_gene: TRBV7-8
d_gene: TRBD1
CDR3nt: TGTGCCAGCAGCTTAGCGGGGACAGGGTCCTTACTTTACGAGCAGTACTTC
CDR3aa: CASSLAGTGSLLYEQYF

abundance: NA
j_gene: TRBJ2-1
v_gene: TRBV5-4
d_gene: TRBD2
CDR3nt: TGTGCCAGCAGCTTGGCTAAGGGCGGGGGGCTGGAGGGTGAGCAGTTCTTC
CDR3aa: CASSLAKGGGLEGEQFF

abundance: NA
j_gene: TRBJ2-7
v_gene: TRBV4-1
d_gene: TRBD1
CDR3nt: TGCGCCAGCAGCCTGGGACAGTCTTTTGACGAGCAGTACTTC
CDR3aa: CASSLGQSFDEQYF

abundance: NA
j_gene: TRBJ2-1
v_gene: TRBV11-2
d_gene: NA
CDR3nt: TGTGCCAGCAGCTTATTCCGGGGGCCCGGCAGCAATGAGCAGTTCTTC
CDR3aa: CASSLFRGPGSNEQFF

abundance: NA
j_gene: TRBJ1-2
v_gene: TRBV6-5
d_gene: NA
CDR3nt: TGTGCCAGCAGTTACTCGAGCGCGACGGCCGTGCGGGGCTACACCTTC
CDR3aa: CASSYSSATAVRGYTF

abundance: NA
j_gene: TRBJ2-6
v_gene: TRBV4-2
d_gene: TRBD1
CDR3nt: TGTGCCAGCAGCCAAGAACCGGGACAGAGTCACTCTGGGGCCAACGTCCTGACTTTC
CDR3aa: CASSQEPGQSHSGANVLTF

abundance: NA
j_gene: TRBJ1-5
v_gene: TRBV7-8
d_gene: TRBD1
CDR3nt: TGTGCCAGCAGCTTAATGGGCAGGGGGCTTTCTAGCAATCAGCCCCAGCATTTT
CDR3aa: CASSLMGRGLSSNQPQHF

abundance: NA
j_gene: TRBJ2-7
v_gene: TRBV5-5
d_gene: TRBD1
CDR3nt: TGTGCCAGCAGCTTCCTGGTCGGGACAGGGTCCTCCTACGAGCAGTACTTC
CDR3aa: CASSFLVGTGSSYEQYF

abundance: NA
j_gene: TRBJ2-3
v_gene: TRBV5-1
d_gene: TRBD2
CDR3nt: TGCGCCAGCAGTTTCGGGGGGGCTAGCACAGATACGCAGTATTTT
CDR3aa: CASSFGGASTDTQYF

abundance: NA
j_gene: TRBJ1-1
v_gene: TRBV4-2
d_gene: NA
CDR3nt: TGTGCCAGCAGCCAAGTTGGTATCGGAAAATCAACTGAAGCTTTCTTT
CDR3aa: CASSQVGIGKSTEAFF

abundance: few
j_gene: TRBJ1-5
v_gene: TRBV5-1
d_gene: NA
CDR3nt: TGCGCCAGCAGCTTGACGGGGAATCAGCCCCAGCATTTT
CDR3aa: CASSLTGNQPQHF

abundance: NA
j_gene: TRBJ1-5
v_gene: TRBV6-5
d_gene: NA
CDR3nt: NA
CDR3aa: CASSYTFGGHQPQHF

abundance: NA
j_gene: TRBJ1-3
v_gene: TRBV7-2
d_gene: TRBD1
CDR3nt: TGTGCCAGCAGCTTAAGGAGGGACAGAGGAAACACCATATATTTT
CDR3aa: CASSLRRDRGNTIYF

abundance: NA
j_gene: TRBJ2-1
v_gene: TRBV5-6
d_gene: TRBD1
CDR3nt: TGTGCCAGCAGCTTGGTGGGACAGGGGGCGGTCAATGAGCAGTTCTTC
CDR3aa: CASSLVGQGAVNEQFF

abundance: NA
j_gene: TRBJ2-5
v_gene: TRBV6-5
d_gene: TRBD2
CDR3nt: TGTGCCAGCAGTTACCAGACTAGCGGGGTCGAGACCCAGTACTTC
CDR3aa: CASSYQTSGVETQYF

abundance: NA
j_gene: TRBJ1-6
v_gene: TRBV7-9
d_gene: NA
CDR3nt: TGTGCCAGCAGCTCGAGTAGCTCCTATAATTCACCCCTCCACTTT
CDR3aa: CASSSSSSYNSPLHF

abundance: NA
j_gene: TRBJ1-2
v_gene: TRBV30
d_gene: NA
CDR3nt: TGTGCCTGGAGTATGAACGACTATGGCTACACCTTC
CDR3aa: CAWSMNDYGYTF

abundance: NA
j_gene: TRBJ2-7
v_gene: TRBV6-5
d_gene: NA
CDR3nt: TGTGCCAGCAGTTACTCGGGTGGGTGGGTTCCGCGGGAGCAGTACTTC
CDR3aa: CASSYSGGWVPREQYF

abundance: NA
j_gene: TRBJ2-7
v_gene: TRBV6-6
d_gene: NA
CDR3nt: TGTGCCAGCAAACCGCTTACTACCTACGAGCAGTACTTC
CDR3aa: CASKPLTTYEQYF

abundance: NA
j_gene: TRBJ2-7
v_gene: TRBV11-3
d_gene: TRBD1
CDR3nt: TGTGCCAGCAGCCGACAGGGGATCCACGAGCAGTACTTC
CDR3aa: CASSRQGIHEQYF

abundance: few
j_gene: TRBJ2-1
v_gene: TRBV6-1
d_gene: TRBD2
CDR3nt: TGTGCCAGCAGCGGGGGGGAGGTCAATGAGCAGTTCTTC
CDR3aa: CASSGGEVNEQFF

abundance: NA
j_gene: TRBJ2-7
v_gene: TRBV29-1
d_gene: TRBD1
CDR3nt: TGCAGCGTTGACGGGACAGGGGGCTTCGACGAGCAGTACTTC
CDR3aa: CSVDGTGGFDEQYF

abundance: NA
j_gene: TRBJ1-2
v_gene: TRBV19
d_gene: NA
CDR3nt: TGTGCCAGTAGTATGTGGGACGGCAACTATGGCTACACCTTC
CDR3aa: CASSMWDGNYGYTF

abundance: once
j_gene: TRBJ2-7
v_gene: TRBV30
d_gene: NA
CDR3nt: TGTGCCTGGGGGGGGGACAGGAGCTCCTACGAGCAGTACTTC
CDR3aa: CAWGGDRSSYEQYF

abundance: NA
j_gene: TRBJ2-7
v_gene: TRBV20-1
d_gene: NA
CDR3nt: TGCAGTGCTAGTAAGGGAGGCGAGCAGTACTTC
CDR3aa: CSASKGGEQYF

abundance: once
j_gene: TRBJ1-5
v_gene: TRBV19
d_gene: TRBD1
CDR3nt: TGTGCCAGTAGAGGGGGACAGGCATATAGCAATCAGCCCCAGCATTTT
CDR3aa: CASRGGQAYSNQPQHF

abundance: NA
j_gene: TRBJ2-1
v_gene: TRBV15
d_gene: TRBD1
CDR3nt: TGTGCCACCAGCAGACCGGGACAGGGTGGCAATGAGCAGTTCTTC
CDR3aa: CATSRPGQGGNEQFF

abundance: NA
j_gene: TRBJ2-3
v_gene: TRBV18
d_gene: NA
CDR3nt: TGTGCCAGCTCCCCAGGACTTACAGATACGCAGTATTTT
CDR3aa: CASSPGLTDTQYF

abundance: NA
j_gene: TRBJ1-6
v_gene: TRBV4-3
d_gene: NA
CDR3nt: TGCGCCAGCAGCCAAGTAACGGGAGGGGATAATTCACCCCTCCACTTT
CDR3aa: CASSQVTGGDNSPLHF

abundance: once
j_gene: TRBJ1-3
v_gene: TRBV10-3
d_gene: NA
CDR3nt: TGTGCCATCAGTGAGTTACCTGGAAACACCATATATTTT
CDR3aa: CAISELPGNTIYF

abundance: medium-sized
j_gene: TRBJ2-3
v_gene: TRBV7-2
d_gene: TRBD2
CDR3nt: TGTGCCAGCAGCCGAACTAGCGGGGAGTCAGATACGCAGTATTTT
CDR3aa: CASSRTSGESDTQYF

abundance: NA
j_gene: TRBJ2-1
v_gene: TRBV5-1
d_gene: TRBD2
CDR3nt: TGCGCCAGCTCAAGCGGGGGGCCCTCCTACAATGAGCAGTTCTTC
CDR3aa: CASSSGGPSYNEQFF

abundance: NA
j_gene: TRBJ1-2
v_gene: TRBV7-3
d_gene: NA
CDR3nt: TGTGCCAGCAGCCAGGACGGCCCCTATGGCTACACCTTC
CDR3aa: CASSQDGPYGYTF

abundance: NA
j_gene: TRBJ1-2
v_gene: TRBV27
d_gene: NA
CDR3nt: TGTGCCAGCAGCACTGGGGCTGGCGGCTACACCTTC
CDR3aa: CASSTGAGGYTF